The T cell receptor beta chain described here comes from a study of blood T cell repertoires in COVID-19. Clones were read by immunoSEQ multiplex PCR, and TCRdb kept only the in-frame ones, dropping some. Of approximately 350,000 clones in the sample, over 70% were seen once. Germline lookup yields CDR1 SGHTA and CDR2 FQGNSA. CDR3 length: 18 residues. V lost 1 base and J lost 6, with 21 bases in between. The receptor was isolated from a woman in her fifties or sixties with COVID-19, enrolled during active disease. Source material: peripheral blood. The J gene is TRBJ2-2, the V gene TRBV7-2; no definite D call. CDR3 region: CASSLVVMGDSSAGELFF. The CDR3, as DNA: TGTGCCAGCAGCTTAGTAGTGATGGGCGATAGTAGTGCCGGGGAGCTGTTTTTT. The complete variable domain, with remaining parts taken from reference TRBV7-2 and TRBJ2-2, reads GAGVSQSPSNKVTEKGKDVELRCDPISGHTALYWYRQSLGQGLEFLIYFQGNSAPDKSGLPSDRFSAERTGGSVSTLTIQRTQQEDSAVYLCASSLVVMGDSSAGELFFGEGSRLTVL.